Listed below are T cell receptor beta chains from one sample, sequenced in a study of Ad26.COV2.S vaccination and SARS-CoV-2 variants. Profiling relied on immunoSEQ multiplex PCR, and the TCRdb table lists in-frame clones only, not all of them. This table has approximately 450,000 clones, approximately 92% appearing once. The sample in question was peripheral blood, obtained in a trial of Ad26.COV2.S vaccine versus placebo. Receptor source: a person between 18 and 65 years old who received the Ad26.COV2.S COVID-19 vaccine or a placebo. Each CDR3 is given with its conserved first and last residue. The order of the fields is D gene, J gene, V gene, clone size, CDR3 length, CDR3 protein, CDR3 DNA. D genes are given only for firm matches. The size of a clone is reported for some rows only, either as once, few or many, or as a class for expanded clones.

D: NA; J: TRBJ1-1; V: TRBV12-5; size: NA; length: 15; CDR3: CASGLVVDTASQAFF; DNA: TGTGCTAGTGGTTTGGTGGTTGATACGGCAAGCCAAGCTTTCTTT
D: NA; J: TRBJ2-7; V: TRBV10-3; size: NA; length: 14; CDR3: CATRTDGSSYEQYF; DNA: TGTGCCACACGGACAGACGGATCCTCCTACGAGCAGTACTTC
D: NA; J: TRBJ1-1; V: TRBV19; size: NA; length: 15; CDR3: CASSAATGTTAEAFF; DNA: TGTGCCAGTAGTGCCGCTACAGGGACGACTGCTGAAGCTTTCTTT
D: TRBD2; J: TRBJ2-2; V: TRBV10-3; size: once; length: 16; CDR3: CAISPTSGTNTGELFF; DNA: TGTGCCATCAGTCCGACTAGCGGTACGAACACCGGGGAGCTGTTTTTT
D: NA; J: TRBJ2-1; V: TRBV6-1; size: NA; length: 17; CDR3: CASSGPVGSTSHNEQFF; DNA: TGTGCCAGCAGTGGCCCGGTGGGATCGACCTCCCACAATGAGCAGTTCTTC
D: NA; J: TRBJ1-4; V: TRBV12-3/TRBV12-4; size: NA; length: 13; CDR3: CASTPAANEKLFF; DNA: TGTGCCAGCACCCCAGCCGCTAATGAAAAACTGTTTTTT
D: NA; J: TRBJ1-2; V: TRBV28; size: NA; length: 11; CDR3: CASSTPRGRDF; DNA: TGTGCCAGCAGCACACCGCGGGGTAGGGACTTC
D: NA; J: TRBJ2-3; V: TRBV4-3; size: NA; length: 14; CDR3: CASSQEVSGDTQYF; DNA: TGCGCCAGCAGCCAAGAGGTATCGGGGGATACGCAGTATTTT
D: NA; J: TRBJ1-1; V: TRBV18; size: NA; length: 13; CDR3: CASSATENTEAFF; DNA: TGTGCCAGCTCAGCCACCGAGAACACTGAAGCTTTCTTT
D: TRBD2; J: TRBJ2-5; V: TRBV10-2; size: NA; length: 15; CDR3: CASSEASGAQETQYF; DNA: TGCGCCAGCAGTGAAGCTAGCGGGGCACAAGAGACCCAGTACTTC
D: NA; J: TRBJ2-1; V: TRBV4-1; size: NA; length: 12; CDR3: CASSQGRNEQFF; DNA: TGCGCCAGCAGCCAAGGGCGGAATGAGCAGTTCTTC
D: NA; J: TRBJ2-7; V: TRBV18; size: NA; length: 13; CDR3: CASSPQGSYEQYF; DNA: TGTGCCAGCTCACCACAGGGATCCTACGAGCAGTACTTC
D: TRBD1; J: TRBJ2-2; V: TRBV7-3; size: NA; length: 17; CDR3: CASSPGTGSINTGELFF; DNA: TGTGCCAGCAGCCCAGGGACAGGCAGCATAAACACCGGGGAGCTGTTTTTT
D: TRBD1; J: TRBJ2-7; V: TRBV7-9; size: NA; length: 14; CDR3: CASSLRTGGYEQYF; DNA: TGTGCCAGCAGCTTACGGACAGGGGGCTACGAGCAGTACTTC
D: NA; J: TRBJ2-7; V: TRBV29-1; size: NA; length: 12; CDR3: CSATDSDYEQYF; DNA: TGCAGCGCTACGGACAGCGACTACGAGCAGTACTTC
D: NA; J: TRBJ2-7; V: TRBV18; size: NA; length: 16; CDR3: CASSLPDSAHFYEQYF; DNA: TGTGCCAGCTCACTACCGGACAGTGCTCACTTCTACGAGCAGTACTTC
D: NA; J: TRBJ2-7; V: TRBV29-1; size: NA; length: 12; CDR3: CSAVQDSYEQYF; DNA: TGCAGCGCCGTACAAGATTCCTACGAGCAGTACTTC
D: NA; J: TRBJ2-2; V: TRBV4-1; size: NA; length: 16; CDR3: CASSPIETRNTGELFF; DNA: TGCGCCAGCAGCCCCATCGAGACACGGAACACCGGGGAGCTGTTTTTT
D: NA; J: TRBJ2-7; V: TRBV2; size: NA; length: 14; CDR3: CASRSGEGSYEQYF; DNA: TGTGCCAGCAGAAGCGGAGAAGGCTCCTACGAGCAGTACTTC
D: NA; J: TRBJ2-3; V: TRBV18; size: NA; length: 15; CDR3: CASSPKGGHTDTQYF; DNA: TGTGCCAGCTCACCGAAGGGGGGACACACAGATACGCAGTATTTT
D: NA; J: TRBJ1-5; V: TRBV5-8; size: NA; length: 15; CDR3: CASSSTLGLAQPQHF; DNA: TGTGCCAGCAGCTCCACCCTTGGGTTGGCTCAGCCCCAGCATTTT
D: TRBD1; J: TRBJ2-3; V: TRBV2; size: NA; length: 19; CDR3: CASSAGTESFIRAPDTQYF; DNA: TGTGCCAGCAGTGCCGGGACAGAATCCTTCATCAGGGCCCCAGATACGCAGTATTTT
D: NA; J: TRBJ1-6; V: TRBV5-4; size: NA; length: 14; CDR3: CASSLGARDSPLHF; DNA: TGTGCCAGCAGCTTGGGGGCCAGGGATTCACCCCTCCACTTT
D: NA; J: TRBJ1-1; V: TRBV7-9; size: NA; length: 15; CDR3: CASSLAPNGNTEAFF; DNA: TGTGCCAGCAGCTTAGCGCCGAACGGAAACACTGAAGCTTTCTTT
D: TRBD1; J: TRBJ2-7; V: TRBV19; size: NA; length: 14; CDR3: CASSIGTANYEQYF; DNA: TGTGCCAGTAGTATTGGGACAGCCAACTACGAGCAGTACTTC
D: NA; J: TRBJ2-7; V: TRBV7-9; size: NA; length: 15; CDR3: CASSLTLASLYEQYF; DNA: TGTGCCAGCAGCTTAACCCTAGCTTCCCTCTACGAGCAGTACTTC
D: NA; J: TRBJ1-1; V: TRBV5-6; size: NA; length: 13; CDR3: CASRTGSGPEAFF; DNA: TGTGCCAGCAGGACGGGCTCCGGGCCTGAAGCTTTCTTT
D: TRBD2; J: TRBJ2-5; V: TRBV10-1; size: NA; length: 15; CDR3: CASSEASGGQETQYF; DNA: TGCGCCAGCAGTGAAGCTAGCGGGGGCCAAGAGACCCAGTACTTC
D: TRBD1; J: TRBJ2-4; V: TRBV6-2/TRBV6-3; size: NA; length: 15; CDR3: CASSPGTGAWNIQYF; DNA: TGTGCCAGCAGTCCCGGGACAGGGGCATGGAACATTCAGTACTTC
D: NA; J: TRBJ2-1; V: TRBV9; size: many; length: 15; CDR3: CASSAGTLGHNEQFF; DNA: TGTGCCAGCAGCGCAGGGACTTTGGGCCACAATGAGCAGTTCTTC
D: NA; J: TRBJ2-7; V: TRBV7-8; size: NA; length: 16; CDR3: CASSLVRDTFSYEQYF; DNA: TGTGCCAGCAGCTTAGTCCGGGACACTTTCTCCTACGAGCAGTACTTC
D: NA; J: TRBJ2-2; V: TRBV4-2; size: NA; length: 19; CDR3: CASSQDLGRSRANTGELFF; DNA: TGTGCCAGCAGCCAAGATTTGGGCAGGTCACGGGCGAACACCGGGGAGCTGTTTTTT
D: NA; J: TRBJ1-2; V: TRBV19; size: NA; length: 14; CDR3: CASRVGGPNYGYTF; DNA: TGTGCCAGTAGAGTCGGGGGCCCGAACTATGGCTACACCTTC
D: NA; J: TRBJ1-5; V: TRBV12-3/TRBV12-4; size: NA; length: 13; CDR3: CASTKGWGQPQHF; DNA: TGTGCCAGCACCAAAGGGTGGGGACAGCCCCAGCATTTT
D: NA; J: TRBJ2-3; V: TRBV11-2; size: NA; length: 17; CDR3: CASSLTLGGSSTDTQYF; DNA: TGTGCCAGCAGCTTAACCCTAGGTGGTTCTAGCACAGATACGCAGTATTTT
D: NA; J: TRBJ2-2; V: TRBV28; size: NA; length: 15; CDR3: CASRLDIRNTGELFF; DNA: TGTGCCAGCAGGCTGGACATACGAAACACCGGGGAGCTGTTTTTT
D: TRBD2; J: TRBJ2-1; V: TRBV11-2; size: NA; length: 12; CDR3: CASSQWTGLQFF; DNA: TGTGCCAGCAGCCAATGGACGGGACTACAGTTCTTC
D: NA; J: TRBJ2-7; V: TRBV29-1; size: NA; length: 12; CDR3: CISRQDRREQYF; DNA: TGCATCTCCCGCCAGGACAGAAGGGAGCAGTACTTC
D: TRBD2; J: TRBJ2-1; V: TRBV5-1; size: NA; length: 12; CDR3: CASSPGGDEQFF; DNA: TGCGCCAGCAGCCCGGGAGGCGATGAGCAGTTCTTC
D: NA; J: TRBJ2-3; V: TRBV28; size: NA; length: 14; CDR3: CASSSPPLTDTQYF; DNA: TGTGCCAGCAGTTCACCTCCCCTTACAGATACGCAGTATTTT
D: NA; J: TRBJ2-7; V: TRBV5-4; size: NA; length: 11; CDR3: CASSFDYEQYF; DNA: TGTGCCAGCAGCTTTGACTACGAGCAGTACTTC
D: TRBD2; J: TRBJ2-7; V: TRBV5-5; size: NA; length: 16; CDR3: CASSLGDSGRVYEQYF; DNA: TGTGCCAGCAGCTTGGGTGATAGCGGGAGAGTCTACGAGCAGTACTTC
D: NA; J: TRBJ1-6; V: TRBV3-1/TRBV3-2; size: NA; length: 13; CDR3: CASSHQSAEPLHF; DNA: TGTGCCAGCAGCCACCAGTCAGCGGAACCCCTCCACTTT
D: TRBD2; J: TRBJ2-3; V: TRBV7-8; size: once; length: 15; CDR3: CASRLAGASTDTQYF; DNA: TGTGCCAGCCGGCTAGCGGGGGCCAGCACAGATACGCAGTATTTT
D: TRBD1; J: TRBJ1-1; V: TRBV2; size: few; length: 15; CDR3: CASTGTGYSNTEAFF; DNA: TGTGCCAGCACGGGGACAGGGTATTCGAACACTGAAGCTTTCTTT
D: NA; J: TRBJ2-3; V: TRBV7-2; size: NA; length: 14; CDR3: CASGGLGPTDTQYF; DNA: TGTGCCAGCGGTGGTTTGGGTCCAACAGATACGCAGTATTTT
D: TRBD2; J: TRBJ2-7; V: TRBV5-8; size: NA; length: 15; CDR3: CASSLTVGGPEEQYF; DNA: TGTGCCAGCAGCCTGACGGTGGGAGGGCCTGAAGAGCAGTACTTC
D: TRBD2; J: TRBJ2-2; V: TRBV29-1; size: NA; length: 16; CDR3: CSVAGLAGGPGGELFF; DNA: TGCAGCGTTGCGGGGCTAGCGGGAGGGCCCGGCGGGGAGCTGTTTTTT
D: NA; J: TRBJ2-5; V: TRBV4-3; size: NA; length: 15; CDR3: CASSQGQTGQETQYF; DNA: TGCGCCAGCAGCCAAGGACAGACAGGTCAAGAGACCCAGTACTTC
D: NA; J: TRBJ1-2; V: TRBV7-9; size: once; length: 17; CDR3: CASSSYEGGAGDYGYTF; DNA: TGTGCCAGCAGCTCGTATGAGGGGGGCGCGGGAGACTATGGCTACACCTTC
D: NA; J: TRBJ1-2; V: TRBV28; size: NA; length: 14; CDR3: CASSPTGSHYGYTF; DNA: TGTGCCAGCAGTCCGACAGGCTCCCACTATGGCTACACCTTC
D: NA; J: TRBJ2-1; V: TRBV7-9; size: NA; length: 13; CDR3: CASSLDTYNEQFF; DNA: TGTGCCAGCAGCTTAGATACCTACAATGAGCAGTTCTTC
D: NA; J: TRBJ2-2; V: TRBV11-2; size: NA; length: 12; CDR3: CASSLVVRELFF; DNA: TGTGCCAGCAGCTTAGTTGTGAGGGAGCTGTTTTTT
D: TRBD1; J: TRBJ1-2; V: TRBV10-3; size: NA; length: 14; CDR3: CAIRRQGEVYGYTF; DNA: TGTGCCATCAGGAGACAGGGGGAGGTCTATGGCTACACCTTC